Listed below are T cell receptor beta chains from one sample, sequenced in a study of control samples from healthy donors and cancer patients. Using immunoSEQ multiplex PCR, the repertoire was profiled, and TCRdb retains in-frame clones only, with some absent. The repertoire holds roughly 120,000 clones, with approximately 89% as singletons. Sequenced material: blood. The receptors originated from a woman in her late teens or twenties in good health. Each CDR3 is given with its conserved first and last residue. The D gene is left open where the match is weak. Some rows have no size entry. The others give once, few or many, or a class for an expanded clone.

TRBD1,TRBV13,TRBJ2-1,.,TGTGCCAGCAGCTCACAGGGGGCAGGGTACAATGAGCAGTTCTTC,CASSSQGAGYNEQFF
TRBD1,TRBV12-5,TRBJ2-3,.,TGTGCTAGTGGCAGGACAGGGGGAGCCTCTAGCACAGATACGCAGTATTTT,CASGRTGGASSTDTQYF
.,TRBV11-3,TRBJ2-3,.,TGTGCCAGCAGCTTAACCCGGTTTGAGAGCGGGCAGTATTTT,CASSLTRFESGQYF
.,TRBV12-1,TRBJ2-7,.,TGTGCCAGCAGCTCCACCGACGGACGGCAGTACGAGCAGTACTTC,CASSSTDGRQYEQYF
TRBD1,TRBV11-3,TRBJ1-1,.,TGTGCCAGCAGCTGGGACAGGGACACTGAAGCTTTCTTT,CASSWDRDTEAFF
.,TRBV5-1,TRBJ2-7,.,TGCGCCAGCAGCCTTTCGGGGGCTCTGGAGCAGTACTTC,CASSLSGALEQYF
.,TRBV19,TRBJ1-1,once,TGTGCCAGTATATCCCCGGGGCTAATGAACACTGAAGCTTTCTTT,CASISPGLMNTEAFF
TRBD1,TRBV29-1,TRBJ1-2,.,TGCAGCGTTGAAGAGGGCCAGACAGGGAATGGCTACACCTTC,CSVEEGQTGNGYTF
.,TRBV18,TRBJ2-1,.,TGTGCCAGCACCCTTGCCGGATGGGGCAATGAGCAGTTCTTC,CASTLAGWGNEQFF
.,TRBV7-9,TRBJ1-2,.,TGTGCCAGCAGCTTTCGAGAAGGCTATGGCTACACCTTC,CASSFREGYGYTF
.,TRBV2,TRBJ1-5,.,TGTGCCAGCACGATGCGGCAGGGGAATCAGCCCCAGCATTTT,CASTMRQGNQPQHF
TRBD1,TRBV29-1,TRBJ1-1,once,TGCAGCGTTGTAAGGGGGCGAACTGAAGCTTTCTTT,CSVVRGRTEAFF
.,TRBV12-5,TRBJ1-2,.,TGTGCTAGTGGTTTGGACGGCTATGGCTACACCTTC,CASGLDGYGYTF
.,TRBV10-3,TRBJ1-2,.,TGTGCCATCAGCAGCGAGCCAAACTATGGCTACACCTTC,CAISSEPNYGYTF
.,TRBV7-2,TRBJ2-5,.,TGTGCCAGCAGCTTAGATACAGGGAAGACCCAGTACTTC,CASSLDTGKTQYF
.,TRBV27,TRBJ1-1,.,TGTGCCAGCAGTTCGGGTCTTCGAGCTTTCTTT,CASSSGLRAFF
.,TRBV7-9,TRBJ2-5,.,TGTGCCAGCAGCCACTCGACAGGTCAAGAGACCCAGTACTTC,CASSHSTGQETQYF
TRBD1,TRBV4-3,TRBJ2-1,.,TGCGCCAGCAGCCCCAAGATCATTGGGACAGGGGTTCAGCAGTTCTTC,CASSPKIIGTGVQQFF
.,TRBV10-3,TRBJ1-2,.,TGTGCCATCAGTGAACCACAGGGAAATGGCTACACCTTC,CAISEPQGNGYTF
TRBD1,TRBV4-1,TRBJ1-4,.,TGCGCCAGCAGCCACCTACAGGGGTGGGATGAAAAACTGTTTTTT,CASSHLQGWDEKLFF
.,TRBV5-6,TRBJ2-1,.,TGTGCCAGCAGCTTGGCCCCGACACCTCGCTCCTACAATGAGCAGTTCTTC,CASSLAPTPRSYNEQFF
.,TRBV10-3,TRBJ1-1,few,TGTGCCACACGGGGGGGAGCGGCTGAAGCTTTCTTT,CATRGGAAEAFF
.,TRBV5-6,TRBJ2-2,medium-sized,TGTGCCAGCAGCTTAAGCCTTAGCGGGAACACCGGGGAGCTGTTTTTT,CASSLSLSGNTGELFF
.,TRBV15,TRBJ2-5,.,TGTGCCACCAGCAGGGGACAACAAGAGACCCAGTACTTC,CATSRGQQETQYF
.,TRBV5-4,TRBJ2-1,.,TGTGCCAGCAGCCAAGACCCCGGGGTAGGCGCAATCGTTGGGCAGTTCTTC,CASSQDPGVGAIVGQFF
.,TRBV5-4,TRBJ2-7,.,TGTGCCAGCAGCTTAGGGGGTAGTGGCGGCATCTACGAGCAGTACTTC,CASSLGGSGGIYEQYF
.,TRBV18,TRBJ1-5,.,TGTGCCAGCTCACCCTACAGGGATCAGCCCCAGCATTTT,CASSPYRDQPQHF
TRBD2,TRBV10-3,TRBJ2-2,.,TGTGCCATCAGTGAAATCAGCGGGGGGACCGGGGAGCTGTTTTTT,CAISEISGGTGELFF
TRBD1,TRBV5-1,TRBJ1-4,.,TGCGCCAGCAGCAGACGACAGGGACCTAATGAAAAACTGTTTTTT,CASSRRQGPNEKLFF
TRBD2,TRBV9,TRBJ2-1,.,TGTGCCAGCAGCGTAGTAGGGGCGGGGGGATCATACAATGAGCAGTTCTTC,CASSVVGAGGSYNEQFF
TRBD1,TRBV28,TRBJ2-7,.,TGTGCCAGCAGCCCACAGGGGGCTCCCCTATACGAGCAGTACTTC,CASSPQGAPLYEQYF
TRBD1,TRBV24-1,TRBJ2-5,.,TGTGCCACCAGTGTCGACAGGGGCGAGACCCAGTACTTC,CATSVDRGETQYF
.,TRBV4-2,TRBJ2-7,.,TGTGCCAGCAGCCAAGGGTCAGCGATCGCCTACGAGCAGTACTTC,CASSQGSAIAYEQYF
.,TRBV7-2,TRBJ1-3,.,TGTGCCAGCAGCTTAATTGGGTCAGACTCTGGAAACACCATATATTTT,CASSLIGSDSGNTIYF
TRBD1,TRBV27,TRBJ1-2,.,TGTGCCAGCAGGACAGGGCACTATGGCTACACCTTC,CASRTGHYGYTF
.,TRBV28,TRBJ2-7,.,TGTGCCAGCAGGACGGGGGCCTACGAGCAGTACTTC,CASRTGAYEQYF
.,TRBV28,TRBJ1-5,.,TGTGCCAGCAGTCCAACCGGGTCCAGCAATCAGCCCCAGCATTTT,CASSPTGSSNQPQHF
TRBD1,TRBV19,TRBJ1-2,.,TGTGCCAGTAGTCACAGGGGCGCGGGCTATGGCTACACCTTC,CASSHRGAGYGYTF
.,TRBV4-3,TRBJ1-4,.,TGCGCCAGCAGCCAGGGTGGACACTTTAATGAAAAACTGTTTTTT,CASSQGGHFNEKLFF
TRBD2,TRBV5-1,TRBJ2-2,.,TGCGCCAGCAGCTTTATGGTGACTAGCGGGGTGGCAGTGGAGCTGTTTTTT,CASSFMVTSGVAVELFF
TRBD1,TRBV7-8,TRBJ1-2,.,TGTGCCAGCAGCTCCAGACAGGGGGCACGTGGCTACACCTTC,CASSSRQGARGYTF
.,TRBV2,TRBJ2-7,.,TGTGCCAGCAGTGTATCTGGACACAACTACGAGCAGTACTTC,CASSVSGHNYEQYF
.,TRBV28,TRBJ2-7,many,TGTGCCAGCAGTTTACGGGGTTCCTACGAGCAGTACTTC,CASSLRGSYEQYF
.,TRBV2,TRBJ1-4,.,TGTGCCATAACCCCCCCTTCAGATGAAAAACTGTTTTTT,CAITPPSDEKLFF
TRBD1,TRBV6-2/TRBV6-3,TRBJ1-2,.,TGTGCCAGCAGTCCGTGGTCGGACAGGGGCGGAGATGGCTACACCTTC,CASSPWSDRGGDGYTF
TRBD1,TRBV19,TRBJ1-5,.,TGTGCCAGTAGTATCTACACAGGGGGCGGGCAGCCCCAGCATTTT,CASSIYTGGGQPQHF
.,TRBV28,TRBJ1-4,.,TGTGCCAGTTACGGGGAAAAACTGTTTTTT,CASYGEKLFF
.,TRBV30,TRBJ1-1,.,TGTGCCTGGAGTATCCTTCCAGGGGAAACTGAAGCTTTCTTT,CAWSILPGETEAFF